This T cell receptor beta chain was sequenced during a study of CD8+CD57+ T cells in acquired aplastic anemia. As for the study in general: Sorted CD4+ and CD8+ cells yielded 3.2 ug of DNA on average.

Genomic DNA templated the TCR beta VDJ and CDR3 profiling. TCRdb re-derived calls from the reads in MiXCR, one entry per CDR3 protein. The sample has about 190,000 distinct CDR3 sequences, around 45% seen once; the top ten hold around 9.7%. This clonotype has at least ten counts. The antigen is unknown. Study-wide results and caveats: Comparison of patients with controls identified around 28 shared CD8+ CDR3 sequences.

Individuals selected for sequencing had exhibited CD8+CD57+ cell expansion on flow cytometry. Every patient presented with severe acquired aplastic anemia. Blood came from patients not yet given any therapy. This TCR derives from a human donor with aplastic anemia. Source material: sorted CD4+, CD8+, or CD8+CD57+ T cells (not recorded which) from PBMCs.

CDR3 coding DNA: TGTGCCAGCAGCGTAGCAGGGGGCCCTACGCAGTATTTT. It specifies CASSVAGGPTQYF. The genes are TRBV9 and TRBJ2-3; 8 bases line up with TRBD1. V dropped 0 bases and J dropped 8; count of bases not matched to a gene: 2. CDR1 SGDLS and CDR2 YYNGEE come from the germline V gene. The CDR3 is 13 residues long. Variable domain in full (rest from reference TRBV9 and TRBJ2-3): DSGVTQTPKHLITATGQRVTLRCSPRSGDLSVYWYQQSLDQGLQFLIQYYNGEERAKGNILERFSAQQFPDLHSELNLSSLELGDSALYFCASSVAGGPTQYFGPGTRLTVL.